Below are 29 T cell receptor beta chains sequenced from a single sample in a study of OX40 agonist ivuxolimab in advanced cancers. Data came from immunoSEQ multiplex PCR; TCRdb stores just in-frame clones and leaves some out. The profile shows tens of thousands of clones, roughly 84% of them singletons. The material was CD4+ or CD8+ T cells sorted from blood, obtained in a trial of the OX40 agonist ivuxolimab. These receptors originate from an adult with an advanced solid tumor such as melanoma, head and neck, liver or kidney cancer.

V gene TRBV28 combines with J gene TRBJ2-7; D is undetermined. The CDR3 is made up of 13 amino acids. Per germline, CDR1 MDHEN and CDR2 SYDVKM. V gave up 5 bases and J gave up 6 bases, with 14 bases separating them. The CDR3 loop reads CASSPQEFFEQYV. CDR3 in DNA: TGTGCCAGCAGTCCCCAGGAGTTTTTCGAGCAGTACGTC.

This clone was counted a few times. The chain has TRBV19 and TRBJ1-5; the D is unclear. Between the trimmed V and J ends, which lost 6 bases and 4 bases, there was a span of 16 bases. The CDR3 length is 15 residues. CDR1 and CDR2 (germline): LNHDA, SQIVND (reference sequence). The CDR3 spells CASRVTRNWNQPQHF. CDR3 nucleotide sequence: TGTGCCAGTAGGGTCACGAGGAACTGGAATCAGCCCCAGCATTTT.

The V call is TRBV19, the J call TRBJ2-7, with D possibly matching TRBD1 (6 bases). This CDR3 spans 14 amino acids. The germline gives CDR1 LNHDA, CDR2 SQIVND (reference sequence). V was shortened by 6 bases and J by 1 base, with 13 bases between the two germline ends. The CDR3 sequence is CASSYRVGSYEQYF. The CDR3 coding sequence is TGTGCCAGTAGCTACAGGGTAGGGTCCTACGAGCAGTACTTC.

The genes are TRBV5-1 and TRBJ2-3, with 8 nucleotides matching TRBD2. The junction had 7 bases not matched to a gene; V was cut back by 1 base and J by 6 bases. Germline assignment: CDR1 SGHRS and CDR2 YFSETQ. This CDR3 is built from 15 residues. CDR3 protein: CASSLSGGRFDTQYF. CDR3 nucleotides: TGCGCCAGCAGCTTGAGCGGGGGTAGATTCGATACGCAGTATTTT. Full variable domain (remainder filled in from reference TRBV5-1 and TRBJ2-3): KAGVTQTPRYLIKTRGQQVTLSCSPISGHRSVSWYQQTPGQGLQFLFEYFSETQRNKGNFPGRFSGRQFSNSRSEMNVSTLELGDSALYLCASSLSGGRFDTQYFGPGTRLTVL.

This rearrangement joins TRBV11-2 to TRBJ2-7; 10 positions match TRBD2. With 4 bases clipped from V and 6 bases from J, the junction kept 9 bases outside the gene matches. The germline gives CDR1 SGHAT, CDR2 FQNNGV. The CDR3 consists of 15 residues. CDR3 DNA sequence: TGTGCCAGCAGCTCACTAACTAGCGGGAAAGGCGAGCAGTACTTC. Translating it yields CASSSLTSGKGEQYF.

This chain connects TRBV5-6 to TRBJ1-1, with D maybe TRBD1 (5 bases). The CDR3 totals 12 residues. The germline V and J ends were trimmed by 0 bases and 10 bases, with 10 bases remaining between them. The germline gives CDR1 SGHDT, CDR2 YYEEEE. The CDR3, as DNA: TGTGCCAGCAGCTTGGCGACCCAGGGAGCTTTCTTT. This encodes CASSLATQGAFF.

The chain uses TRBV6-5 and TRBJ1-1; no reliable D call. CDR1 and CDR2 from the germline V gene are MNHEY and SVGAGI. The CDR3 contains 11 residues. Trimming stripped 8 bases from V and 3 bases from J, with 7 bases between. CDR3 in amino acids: CASGVDTEAFF. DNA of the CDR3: TGTGCCAGCGGGGTGGACACTGAAGCTTTCTTT.

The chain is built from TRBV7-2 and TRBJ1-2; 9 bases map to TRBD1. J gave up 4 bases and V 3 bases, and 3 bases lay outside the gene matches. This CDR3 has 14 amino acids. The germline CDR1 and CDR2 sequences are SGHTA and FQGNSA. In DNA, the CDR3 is TGTGCCAGCAGCTTCCAGACAGGGGGCTATGGCTACACCTTC. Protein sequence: CASSFQTGGYGYTF.

The CDR3 nucleotides read TGCGCCAGCAGCCAAGAAAGTAACTATAACACTGAAGCTTTCTTT. This sequence encodes CASSQESNYNTEAFF. This rearrangement joins TRBV4-3 to TRBJ1-1; D is undetermined. Germline V gene sequence: CDR1 LGHNA, CDR2 YSLEER. V was trimmed by 0 bases and J by 2 bases, leaving 10 bases between them. This CDR3 is 15 amino acids long.

In DNA form, the CDR3 reads TGTGCCAGCAGTACTGGGACAGTTGGGGCCAACGTCCTGACTTTC. This translates into CASSTGTVGANVLTF. The rearrangement joins TRBV6-5 to TRBJ2-6, with 7 bases that match TRBD1. J was trimmed by 3 bases and V by 5 bases; bases with no gene match: 4. CDR1 MNHEY and CDR2 SVGAGI come from the germline V gene. CDR3 length equals 15 residues.

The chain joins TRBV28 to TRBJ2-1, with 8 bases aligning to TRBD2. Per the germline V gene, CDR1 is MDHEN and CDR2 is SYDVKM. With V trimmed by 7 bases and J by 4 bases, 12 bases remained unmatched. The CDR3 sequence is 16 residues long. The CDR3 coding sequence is TGTGCCAGCACCAACAGAGGGCGGGAGGAATACAATGAGCAGTTCTTC. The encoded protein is CASTNRGREEYNEQFF.

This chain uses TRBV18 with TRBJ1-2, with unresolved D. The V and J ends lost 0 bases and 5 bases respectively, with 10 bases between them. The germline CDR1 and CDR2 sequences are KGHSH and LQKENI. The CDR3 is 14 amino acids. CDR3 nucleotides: TGTGCCAGCTCACCACCGGCGTGGAATTATGGCTACACCTTC. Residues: CASSPPAWNYGYTF.

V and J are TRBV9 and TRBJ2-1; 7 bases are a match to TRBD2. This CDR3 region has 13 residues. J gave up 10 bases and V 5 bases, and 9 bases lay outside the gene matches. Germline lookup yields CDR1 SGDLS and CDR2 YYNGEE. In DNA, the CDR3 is TGTGCCAGCAGTGCTCCAGGGACTACGGAGCAGTTCTTC. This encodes CASSAPGTTEQFF.

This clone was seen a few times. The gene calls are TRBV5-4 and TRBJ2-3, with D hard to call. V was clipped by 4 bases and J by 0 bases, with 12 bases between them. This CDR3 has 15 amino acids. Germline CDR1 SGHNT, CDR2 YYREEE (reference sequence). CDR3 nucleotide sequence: TGTGCCAGCAGCGCATACAGCGATAGCACAGATACGCAGTATTTT. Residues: CASSAYSDSTDTQYF.

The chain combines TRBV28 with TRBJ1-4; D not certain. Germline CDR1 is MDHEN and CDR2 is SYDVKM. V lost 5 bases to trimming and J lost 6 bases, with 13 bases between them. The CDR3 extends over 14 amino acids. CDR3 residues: CASSRGVPYEKLFF. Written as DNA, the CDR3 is TGTGCCAGCAGTCGAGGCGTCCCATATGAAAAACTGTTTTTT.

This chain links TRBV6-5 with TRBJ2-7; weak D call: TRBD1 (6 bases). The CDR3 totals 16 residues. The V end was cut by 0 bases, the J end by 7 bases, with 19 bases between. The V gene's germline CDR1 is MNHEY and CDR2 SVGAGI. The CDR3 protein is CASSYSVGTPSEEQYF. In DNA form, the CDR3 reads TGTGCCAGCAGTTACTCCGTGGGGACACCCAGTGAAGAGCAGTACTTC.

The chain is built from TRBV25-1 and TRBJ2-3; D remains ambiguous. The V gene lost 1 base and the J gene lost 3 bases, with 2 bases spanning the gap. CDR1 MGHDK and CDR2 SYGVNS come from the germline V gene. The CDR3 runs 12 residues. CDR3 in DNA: TGTGCCAGCAGTGAATCGACAGATACGCAGTATTTT. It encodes CASSESTDTQYF.

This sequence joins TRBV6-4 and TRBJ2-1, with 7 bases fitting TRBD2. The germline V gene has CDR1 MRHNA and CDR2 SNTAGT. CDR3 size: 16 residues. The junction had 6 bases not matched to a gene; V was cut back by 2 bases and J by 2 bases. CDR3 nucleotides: TGTGCCAGCAGTGACCGGGGCGGGGGAACCTACAATGAGCAGTTCTTC. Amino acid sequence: CASSDRGGGTYNEQFF.

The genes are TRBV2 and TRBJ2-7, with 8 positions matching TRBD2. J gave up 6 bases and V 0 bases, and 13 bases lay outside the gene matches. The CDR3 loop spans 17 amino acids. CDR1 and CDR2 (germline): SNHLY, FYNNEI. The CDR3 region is CASSEAREGPLEFEQYF. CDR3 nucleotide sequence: TGTGCCAGCAGTGAAGCCCGGGAGGGGCCCTTGGAGTTCGAGCAGTACTTC.

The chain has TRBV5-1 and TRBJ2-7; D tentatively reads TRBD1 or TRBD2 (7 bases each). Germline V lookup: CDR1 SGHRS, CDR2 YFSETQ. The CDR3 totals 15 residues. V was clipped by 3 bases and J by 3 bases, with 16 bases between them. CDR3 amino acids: CASSWGGQIIYEQYF. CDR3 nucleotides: TGCGCCAGCAGCTGGGGGGGACAGATCATCTACGAGCAGTACTTC.

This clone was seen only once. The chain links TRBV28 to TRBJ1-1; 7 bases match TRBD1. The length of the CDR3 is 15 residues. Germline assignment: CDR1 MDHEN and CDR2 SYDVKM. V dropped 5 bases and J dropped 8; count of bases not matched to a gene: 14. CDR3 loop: CASSPHKQGMAEAFF. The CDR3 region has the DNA TGTGCCAGCAGTCCTCATAAACAGGGGATGGCGGAAGCTTTCTTT.

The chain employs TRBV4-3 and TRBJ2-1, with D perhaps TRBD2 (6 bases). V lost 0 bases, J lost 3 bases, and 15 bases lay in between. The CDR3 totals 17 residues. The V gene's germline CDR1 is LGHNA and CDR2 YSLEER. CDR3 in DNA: TGCGCCAGCAGCCAAGATGCGGCTAGCGAACTCTACAATGAGCAGTTCTTC. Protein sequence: CASSQDAASELYNEQFF.

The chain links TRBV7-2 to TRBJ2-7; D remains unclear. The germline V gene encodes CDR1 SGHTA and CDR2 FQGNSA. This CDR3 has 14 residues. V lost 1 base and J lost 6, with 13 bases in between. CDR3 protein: CASSLEVAVPEQYF. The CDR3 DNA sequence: TGTGCCAGCAGCTTAGAAGTCGCAGTCCCCGAGCAGTACTTC.

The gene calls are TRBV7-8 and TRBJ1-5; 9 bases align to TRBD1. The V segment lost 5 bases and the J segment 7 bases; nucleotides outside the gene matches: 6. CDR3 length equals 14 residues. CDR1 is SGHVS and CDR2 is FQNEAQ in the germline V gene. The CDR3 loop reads CASSPPTGGQPQHF. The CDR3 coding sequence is TGTGCCAGCAGCCCACCGACAGGGGGGCAGCCCCAGCATTTT.

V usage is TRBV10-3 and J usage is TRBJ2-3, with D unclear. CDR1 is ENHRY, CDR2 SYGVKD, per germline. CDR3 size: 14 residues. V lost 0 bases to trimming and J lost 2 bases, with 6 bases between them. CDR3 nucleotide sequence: TGTGCCATCAGTGAGTCAGTCACCACAGATACGCAGTATTTT. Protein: CAISESVTTDTQYF.

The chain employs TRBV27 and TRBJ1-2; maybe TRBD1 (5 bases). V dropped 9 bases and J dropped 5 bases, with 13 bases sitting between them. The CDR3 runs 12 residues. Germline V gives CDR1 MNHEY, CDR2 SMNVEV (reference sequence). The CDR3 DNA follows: TGTGCCAGACTCTTGGGACCGTATGGCTACACCTTC. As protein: CARLLGPYGYTF.

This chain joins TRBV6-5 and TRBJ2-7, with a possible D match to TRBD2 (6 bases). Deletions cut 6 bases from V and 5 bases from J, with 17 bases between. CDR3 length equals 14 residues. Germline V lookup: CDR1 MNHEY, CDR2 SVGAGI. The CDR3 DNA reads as TGTGCCAGCAGACGCCCAGGAGGGATCCACGAGCAGTACTTC. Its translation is CASRRPGGIHEQYF.

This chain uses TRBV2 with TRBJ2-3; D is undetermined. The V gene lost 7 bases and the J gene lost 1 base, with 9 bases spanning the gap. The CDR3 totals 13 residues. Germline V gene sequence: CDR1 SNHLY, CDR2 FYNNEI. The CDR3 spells CASTHLGTDTQYF. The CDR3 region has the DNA TGTGCCAGCACACATTTGGGCACAGATACGCAGTATTTT.

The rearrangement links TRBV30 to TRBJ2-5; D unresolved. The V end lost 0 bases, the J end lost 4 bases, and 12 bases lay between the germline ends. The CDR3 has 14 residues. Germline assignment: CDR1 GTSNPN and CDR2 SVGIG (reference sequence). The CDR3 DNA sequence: TGTGCCTGGAGTGTTTCAGGAGTCGGAGAGACCCAGTACTTC. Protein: CAWSVSGVGETQYF.